The clone carrying this TCR beta chain was recorded a few times. The antigen remains unidentified. Looked up from germline, CDR1 is SGHRS and CDR2 is YFSETQ. Trimming stripped 4 bases from V and 2 bases from J, with 9 bases between. The CDR3 length is 13 residues. Antigen-specific CD4+ T cells were expanded with viral peptide pools in the ViraFEST assay before sequencing. Culture lasted around eleven days before CD4+ T cell isolation. Every participant took two doses of the BNT162b2 or mRNA-1273 vaccine. At days 3 and 7, half of the medium was exchanged for IL-2 medium. This entry is derived from a study of vaccination effects on CD4 cells after COVID-19. Method: immunoSEQ multiplex PCR; TCRdb's copy keeps in-frame clones and lacks some. The sample yields roughly 24,000 clones, approximately 72% seen once.

The sequencing used CD4+ T cells from PBMCs cultured with HCoV-NL63 spike peptides, collected after COVID-19 vaccination. V is TRBV5-1 and J is TRBJ1-2; no firm D call. The receptor was isolated from a human donor who received a COVID-19 vaccine. CDR3 nucleotides: TGCGCCAGCAGCCAGGAGCCAAACTATGGCTACACCTTC. Protein: CASSQEPNYGYTF. Full variable domain (outside the CDR3, taken from reference TRBV5-1 and TRBJ1-2): KAGVTQTPRYLIKTRGQQVTLSCSPISGHRSVSWYQQTPGQGLQFLFEYFSETQRNKGNFPGRFSGRQFSNSRSEMNVSTLELGDSALYLCASSQEPNYGYTFGSGTRLTVV.